Below, one T cell receptor beta chain is given with its context. This sample is drawn from a study of blood T cell repertoires in COVID-19. Study as a whole: Specimens from acute and convalescent COVID-19 originated in the United States, Italy and Spain. In each case, the material was cDNA or gDNA derived from T cells, B-cell-depleted T cells, or PBMCs.

Methods used by the authors: Using reference gene primer amplification, nucleated cell counts were estimated. Measured with immunoSEQ multiplex PCR; TCRdb has only the in-frame clones, and not every one. V and J calls plus clone size are reproduced from that table; the DNA served to infer D and trimming. This sample has about 73,000 clones; around four fifths occur once, and the top ten carry approximately 5.3%. The CDR3 is made up of 16 amino acids. Germline V gene sequence: CDR1 LGHDT, CDR2 YNNKEL (reference sequence). Germline trimming cut 2 bases from V and 7 bases from J; bases unmatched to any gene: 6.

The genes are TRBV3-1 (or the pseudogene TRBV3-2) and TRBJ2-1, with 12 bases that match TRBD2. Sequenced: peripheral blood. The clonotype originates from a man aged 45-60 years with active COVID-19. The CDR3 sequence: CASSQILAGGLNEQFF. CDR3 bases: TGTGCCAGCAGCCAAATACTAGCGGGAGGTCTAAATGAGCAGTTCTTC.